These 13 T cell receptor beta chains were sequenced from one sample in a study of metastatic and nonmetastatic thyroid tumors. Patients underwent thyroid surgery, and none had received any treatment before it. TCRdb re-processed the PCR reads through MiXCR. This table holds about 46,000 clones, more than 20% found once. Sequencing was done on a sample of blood. Receptors were obtained from a male donor with papillary thyroid cancer or a benign thyroid nodule (not recorded which). Some clones in this sample may be carry-over from other donors' samples.

Ten or more counts support this clone. The chain combines TRBV5-1 with TRBJ1-2; 8 bases are shared with TRBD1. Per germline, CDR1 SGHRS and CDR2 YFSETQ. Trimming cost V 0 bases and J 7 bases; bases outside gene matches: 8. The length of the CDR3 is 15 residues. The CDR3 is CASSLGTGLVRGYTF. The CDR3 nucleotides are TGCGCCAGCAGCTTGGGGACAGGGCTTGTTCGTGGCTACACCTTC.

This chain joins TRBV28 and TRBJ1-2; 7 bases map to TRBD1. Germline-derived CDR1 and CDR2 are MDHEN and SYDVKM. CDR3 size: 14 residues. V dropped 4 bases and J dropped 3; count of bases not matched to a gene: 5. CDR3: CASSSTGWDYGYTF. Here the CDR3 DNA reads TGTGCCAGCAGTTCGACAGGGTGGGACTATGGCTACACCTTC.

This clone was seen ten or more times. V and J are TRBV7-9 and TRBJ1-1; unclear D gene. The CDR3 has 12 amino acids. Trimming removed 6 bases from V and 1 base from J, with 6 bases in between. Germline lookup yields CDR1 SEHNR and CDR2 FQNEAQ (reference sequence). CDR3 DNA: TGTGCCAGCAGGTCAGCGAACACTGAAGCTTTCTTT. It codes for CASRSANTEAFF.

Many counts were recorded for this clone. This chain links TRBV6-1 with TRBJ2-1, with 11 nucleotides matching TRBD2. This CDR3 contains 13 residues. Trimming cost V 6 bases and J 16 bases; bases outside gene matches: 11. In germline, CDR1 is MNHNS, CDR2 SASEGT. CDR3 in DNA: TGTGCCAGCAGAGAGACTAGCGGGGAGCTTAAATTCTTC. Its translation is CASRETSGELKFF.

This clone has only one observation. The chain is built from TRBV5-1 and TRBJ2-7; tentative D call: TRBD1 (5 bases). Germline assignment: CDR1 SGHRS and CDR2 YFSETQ. CDR3 length: 17 amino acids. Trimming took 2 bases from V and 3 from J, leaving 21 bases between them. CDR3 loop: CASSFDVPGHGLYEQYF. The CDR3 nucleotides are TGCGCCAGCAGCTTCGACGTTCCTGGACATGGTCTCTACGAGCAGTACTTC. Complete variable domain (other parts from reference TRBV5-1 and TRBJ2-7): KAGVTQTPRYLIKTRGQQVTLSCSPISGHRSVSWYQQTPGQGLQFLFEYFSETQRNKGNFPGRFSGRQFSNSRSEMNVSTLELGDSALYLCASSFDVPGHGLYEQYFGPGTRLTVT.

The table lists this clone with many counts. The chain uses TRBV13 and TRBJ1-2; D remains unclear. Germline V gene lookup returns CDR1 PRHDT and CDR2 FYEKMQ (reference sequence). The CDR3 extends over 16 amino acids. Trimming removed 1 base from V and 2 bases from J, with 14 bases in between. CDR3 nucleotides: TGTGCCAGCAGCTTAGCGACATGGTCACCGAACTATGGCTACACCTTC. Translation gives CASSLATWSPNYGYTF.

The chain joins TRBV2 to TRBJ2-7; TRBD1 agrees at 9 bases. Germline V CDR1 and CDR2: SNHLY, FYNNEI. This CDR3 comprises 13 residues. The ends lost 6 bases at V and 4 bases at J; junction bases unmatched: 4. Here the CDR3 reads CASSGTGLYEQYF. As DNA, the CDR3 is TGTGCCAGCAGCGGGACAGGGTTATACGAGCAGTACTTC. The whole variable domain, remainder taken from reference TRBV2 and TRBJ2-7, is EPEVTQTPSHQVTQMGQEVILRCVPISNHLYFYWYRQILGQKVEFLVSFYNNEISEKSEIFDDQFSVERPDGSNFTLKIRSTKLEDSAMYFCASSGTGLYEQYFGPGTRLTVT.

The sample holds many counts of this clone. The gene calls are TRBV20-1 and TRBJ2-7; D is possibly TRBD2 (6 bases). V lost 3 bases to trimming and J lost 6 bases, with 15 bases between them. The germline CDR1 and CDR2 sequences are DFQATT and SNEGSKA (reference sequence). CDR3 length: 13 residues. CDR3 region: CSARVPTRIEQYF. The CDR3 coding sequence is TGCAGTGCTAGGGTCCCGACTAGAATCGAGCAGTACTTC.

This clone was observed at least ten times. The chain couples TRBV5-1 to TRBJ1-1; possible D gene TRBD1, 6 bases. The CDR3 spans 14 residues. V was cut by 6 bases and J by 2 bases, with 14 bases left in between. Germline CDR1 is SGHRS and CDR2 is YFSETQ. CDR3 in amino acids: CASTSDSANTEAFF. DNA for the CDR3: TGCGCCAGCACCTCGGACAGTGCAAACACTGAAGCTTTCTTT.

This clone was counted many times. The sample has other DNA sequences that encode this CDR3 too. This chain connects TRBV11-1 to TRBJ1-3; D unresolved. The CDR3 is made up of 17 amino acids. CDR1 is SGHAT and CDR2 is FQDESV in the germline V gene (reference sequence). Trimming stripped 1 base from V and 0 bases from J, with 13 bases between. The CDR3 coding sequence is TGTGCCAGCAGCTTAGGGGCCCAGGCCTACTCTGGAAACACCATATATTTT. This gives the protein CASSLGAQAYSGNTIYF. The variable domain in full, with the rest retrieved from reference TRBV11-1 and TRBJ1-3, is EAEVAQSPRYKITEKSQAVAFWCDPISGHATLYWYRQILGQGPELLVQFQDESVVDDSQLPKDRFSAERLKGVDSTLKIQPAELGDSAMYLCASSLGAQAYSGNTIYFGEGSWLTVV.

This clone was counted many times. The rearrangement joins TRBV7-3 to TRBJ1-1; TRBD1 matches 7 bases. The V gene end was trimmed by 3 bases and the J gene end by 3 bases; junction bases not matched to a gene: 1. This CDR3 has 13 residues. The V gene's germline CDR1 is SGHTA and CDR2 FQGTGA. The DNA of the CDR3 is TGTGCCAGCAGCTTCGACAGGGACACTGAAGCTTTCTTT. It yields the protein CASSFDRDTEAFF.

Concerning this clone: A junction boundary mismatches the germline segment, possibly from a read error. The V call is TRBV11-2, the J call TRBJ2-2; TRBD2 might be the D (5 bases). This CDR3 comprises 16 residues. Germline V gives CDR1 SGHAT, CDR2 FQNNGV. The CDR3 coding sequence is TGTGCCAGCAGCCCTGGACTGTTCCTGGGCACCGTGGAGCTGTGTTTT. Its translation is CASSPGLFLGTVELCF. The full variable domain, its missing parts supplied by reference TRBV11-2 and TRBJ2-2, is EAGVAQSPRYKIIEKRQSVAFWCNPISGHATLYWYQQILGQGPKLLIQFQNNGVVDDSQLPKDRFSAERLKGVDSTLKIQPAKLEDSAVYLCASSPGLFLGTVELCFGEGSRLTVL.

This clone was observed many times. The chain uses TRBV28 and TRBJ2-7, with a tentative D call TRBD1 (6 bases). CDR1 MDHEN and CDR2 SYDVKM come from the germline V gene. The CDR3 has 14 amino acids. V lost 3 bases and J lost 0, with 9 bases in between. The CDR3, as DNA: TGTGCCAGCAGTTTCCGGGACAACTCCTACGAGCAGTACTTC. Protein sequence: CASSFRDNSYEQYF.